These 15 T cell receptor beta chains were all obtained from the same sample, sequenced in a study of regulatory T cells in long-lasting Graves disease. CDR3 regions were amplified by Arm-PCR using iRepertoire HTBI primers to build TCR beta libraries. Using its own MiXCR run on the multiplex PCR reads, TCRdb lists one record per CDR3 protein. The table includes fewer than 550,000 distinct CDR3 sequences, about 16% detected once. The time point here: newly diagnosed GD, antithyroid drugs for less than 3 months. The TCR library was prepared using RNA isolated from PBMCs. These same data were also listed under a study on T cells in Graves' hyperthyroidism and ophthalmopathy.

The sample consisted of peripheral blood mononuclear cells (PBMCs), taken at new diagnosis, from a patient treated with antithyroid drugs. The origin of the receptors is a woman aged 35-60 years with Graves disease.

This clonotype showed up many times. The chain recombines TRBV5-1 with TRBJ2-7, with D possibly TRBD1 on 5 matching bases. This CDR3 has 13 amino acids. Trimming pared 1 base from V and 4 bases from J, leaving 9 bases between. Looked up from germline, CDR1 is SGHRS and CDR2 is YFSETQ. CDR3 sequence reads: CASSLPDSYEQYF. The DNA of the CDR3 is TGCGCCAGCAGCTTGCCCGACAGTTACGAGCAGTACTTC. Using reference TRBV5-1 and TRBJ2-7 for the parts outside the CDR3, the full variable domain is KAGVTQTPRYLIKTRGQQVTLSCSPISGHRSVSWYQQTPGQGLQFLFEYFSETQRNKGNFPGRFSGRQFSNSRSEMNVSTLELGDSALYLCASSLPDSYEQYFGPGTRLTVT.

This clonotype was counted only a few times. The chain links TRBV28 to TRBJ2-2; TRBD1 matches 9 bases. V dropped 7 bases and J dropped 0; count of bases not matched to a gene: 3. CDR3 size: 15 residues. Germline V gene data show CDR1 as MDHEN and CDR2 as SYDVKM. As DNA, the CDR3 is TGTGCCAGCAAAACAGGGGGCTCGAACACCGGGGAGCTGTTTTTT. It specifies CASKTGGSNTGELFF.

This clonotype was found a few times. The rearrangement uses TRBV6-1 and TRBJ1-5; 10 bases map to TRBD1. Germline V CDR1 and CDR2: MNHNS, SASEGT. The CDR3 extends over 19 amino acids. V gave up 3 bases and J gave up 0 bases; unmatched junction bases: 11. The CDR3 loop is CASSDNRDRGLLSNQPQHF. The CDR3 nucleotides read TGTGCCAGCAGTGACAACCGGGACAGGGGACTCCTTAGCAATCAGCCCCAGCATTTT.

This clonotype was recorded a few times. The chain uses TRBV6-5 and TRBJ1-6; D not certain. The CDR3 extends over 13 amino acids. Germline V gives CDR1 MNHEY, CDR2 SVGAGI. Trimming took 4 bases from V and 10 from J, leaving 11 bases between them. The CDR3 coding sequence is TGTGCCAGCAGTTTTTCCAGTCAGTCACCCCTCCACTTT. It yields the protein CASSFSSQSPLHF.

This clonotype was counted ten times or more. The V gene is TRBV5-1, the J gene TRBJ2-1, with D hard to call. This CDR3 contains 12 residues. Germline V gene sequence: CDR1 SGHRS, CDR2 YFSETQ. The V and J ends lost 0 bases and 8 bases respectively, with 6 bases between them. This CDR3 is CASSLVWDEQFF. The CDR3 region has the DNA TGCGCCAGCAGCTTGGTGTGGGATGAGCAGTTCTTC. The variable domain in full, with the rest retrieved from reference TRBV5-1 and TRBJ2-1, is KAGVTQTPRYLIKTRGQQVTLSCSPISGHRSVSWYQQTPGQGLQFLFEYFSETQRNKGNFPGRFSGRQFSNSRSEMNVSTLELGDSALYLCASSLVWDEQFFGPGTRLTVL.

The chain uses TRBV30 and TRBJ2-3, with D unresolved. V was trimmed by 3 bases and J by 3 bases, leaving 16 bases between them. CDR1 GTSNPN and CDR2 SVGIG come from the germline V gene (reference sequence). The CDR3 is made up of 15 amino acids. CDR3 region: CAWRKGRVLTDTQYF. CDR3 sequence (DNA): TGTGCCTGGAGAAAAGGACGGGTGCTGACAGATACGCAGTATTTT.

The V gene is TRBV6-1, the J gene TRBJ2-7; D ambiguous. The germline gives CDR1 MNHNS, CDR2 SASEGT. The CDR3 loop spans 15 amino acids. V was clipped by 8 bases and J by 3 bases, with 20 bases between them. This CDR3 is CASGKDEVAIYEQYF. The CDR3 DNA follows: TGTGCCAGCGGAAAGGACGAGGTAGCTATCTACGAGCAGTACTTC.

This clonotype has a handful of counts. The chain has TRBV6-2 or TRBV6-3 and TRBJ1-2; the D gene is possibly TRBD1 (5 bases). The CDR3 extends over 15 amino acids. Germline V lookup: CDR1 MNHEY, CDR2 SVGEGT. V was cut by 2 bases and J by 7 bases, with 17 bases left in between. The CDR3 spells CASSYGAMATGGYTF. CDR3 DNA sequence: TGTGCCAGCAGTTACGGGGCGATGGCAACGGGTGGCTACACCTTC.

The chain has TRBV2 and TRBJ2-2; D is possibly TRBD1 or TRBD2 (5 bases each). This CDR3 spans 14 amino acids. V was clipped by 6 bases and J by 12 bases, with 20 bases between them. Germline V gene sequence: CDR1 SNHLY, CDR2 FYNNEI. The CDR3 sequence: CASRAGTGPAKLFF. The CDR3 nucleotides read TGTGCCAGCAGGGCCGGGACCGGCCCGGCGAAGCTGTTTTTT.

This clonotype was counted a single time. The rearrangement links TRBV6-1 to TRBJ1-6; 9 nucleotides agree with TRBD1. The CDR3 sequence is 16 residues long. V lost 6 bases to trimming and J lost 10 bases; unmatched junction nucleotides: 13. The germline gives CDR1 MNHNS, CDR2 SASEGT. The CDR3 spells CASSRGTGIRGSPLHF. DNA for the CDR3: TGTGCCAGCAGCCGCGGGACAGGGATAAGAGGGTCACCCCTCCACTTT.

The chain is built from TRBV20-1 and TRBJ2-5; tentative D call: TRBD1 (5 bases). V lost 5 bases to trimming and J lost 4 bases, with 14 bases between them. Germline loops: CDR1 DFQATT, CDR2 SNEGSKA (reference sequence). CDR3 length equals 13 residues. The CDR3 here is CSAPPTATETQYF. CDR3 nucleotides: TGCAGTGCTCCCCCGACAGCCACAGAGACCCAGTACTTC.

This clonotype has at least ten counts. V usage is TRBV20-1 and J usage is TRBJ2-1, with D possibly being TRBD1 or TRBD2 (5 bases each). The V gene's germline CDR1 is DFQATT and CDR2 SNEGSKA (reference sequence). V gave up 6 bases and J gave up 8 bases, with 14 bases separating them. The CDR3 contains 12 residues. CDR3 protein: CSAGTRRDEQFF. The CDR3 DNA is TGCAGTGCAGGGACCAGAAGGGATGAGCAGTTCTTC.

This clonotype was picked up many times. CDR3 nucleotide sequence: TGCAGTGCTAGAGATCCTAGGCAGGGAGACTCTGGAAACACCATATATTTT. Amino acids: CSARDPRQGDSGNTIYF. This rearrangement joins TRBV20-1 to TRBJ1-3, with D perhaps TRBD1 (5 bases). The length of the CDR3 is 17 residues. Germline lookup yields CDR1 DFQATT and CDR2 SNEGSKA (reference sequence). Trimming took 0 bases from V and 0 from J, leaving 15 bases between them.

The V and J genes are TRBV18 and TRBJ2-1; D unresolved. CDR1 is KGHSH, CDR2 LQKENI, per germline. The CDR3 runs to 16 residues. Trimming removed 4 bases from V and 0 bases from J, with 13 bases in between. In DNA, the CDR3 is TGTGCCAGCTCACGGTGGGCCACCAACTCCTACAATGAGCAGTTCTTC. This translates into CASSRWATNSYNEQFF.

V is TRBV7-9 and J is TRBJ1-5, with 7 bases aligning to TRBD1. Germline V gene data show CDR1 as SEHNR and CDR2 as FQNEAQ (reference sequence). CDR3 length: 16 residues. J was trimmed by 5 bases and V by 4 bases; bases with no gene match: 11. The CDR3 protein is CASSSGDSESHQPQHF. The CDR3 DNA reads as TGTGCCAGCAGCTCCGGGGACAGCGAAAGCCATCAGCCCCAGCATTTT.